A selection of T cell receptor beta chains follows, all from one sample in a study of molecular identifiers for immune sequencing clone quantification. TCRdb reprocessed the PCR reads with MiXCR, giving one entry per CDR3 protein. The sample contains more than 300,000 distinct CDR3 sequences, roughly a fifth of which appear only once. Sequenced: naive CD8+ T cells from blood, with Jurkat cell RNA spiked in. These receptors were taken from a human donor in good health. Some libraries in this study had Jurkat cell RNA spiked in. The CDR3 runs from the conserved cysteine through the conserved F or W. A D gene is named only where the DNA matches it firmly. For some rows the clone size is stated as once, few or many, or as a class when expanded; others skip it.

CDR3aa: CASGAWDTSPYEQYF
CDR3nt: TGTGCTAGTGGGGCCTGGGACACCAGTCCCTACGAGCAGTACTTC
v_gene: TRBV12-5
abundance: NA
d_gene: NA
j_gene: TRBJ2-7

CDR3aa: CASRELNTEAFF
CDR3nt: TGTGCCAGCAGGGAGCTGAACACTGAAGCTTTCTTT
v_gene: TRBV6-2/TRBV6-3
abundance: many
d_gene: NA
j_gene: TRBJ1-1

CDR3aa: CASSSRGKAGELFF
CDR3nt: TGTGCCAGCAGCTCACGGGGGAAGGCCGGGGAGCTGTTTTTT
v_gene: TRBV13
abundance: many
d_gene: NA
j_gene: TRBJ2-2

CDR3aa: CASSDPTASTDTQYF
CDR3nt: TGTGCCAGCAGTGATCCGACAGCTAGCACAGATACGCAGTATTTT
v_gene: TRBV2
abundance: few
d_gene: NA
j_gene: TRBJ2-3

CDR3aa: CASSQEVGLDELFF
CDR3nt: TGCGCCAGCAGCCAAGAGGTCGGTTTGGATGAGCTGTTTTTT
v_gene: TRBV4-1
abundance: many
d_gene: NA
j_gene: TRBJ2-2

CDR3aa: CASSLGEGRITEQFF
CDR3nt: TGTGCCAGCAGCTTAGGGGAGGGCCGAATCACTGAGCAGTTCTTC
v_gene: TRBV7-9
abundance: few
d_gene: TRBD2
j_gene: TRBJ2-1

CDR3aa: CASSPARGQPQHF
CDR3nt: TGCGCCAGCAGCCCCGCCAGGGGCCAGCCCCAGCATTTT
v_gene: TRBV4-3
abundance: NA
d_gene: NA
j_gene: TRBJ1-5

CDR3aa: CASSPGTSGTYNEQFF
CDR3nt: TGCGCCAGCAGCCCCGGGACTAGCGGTACCTACAATGAGCAGTTCTTC
v_gene: TRBV4-3
abundance: many
d_gene: TRBD2
j_gene: TRBJ2-1

CDR3aa: CASSDLTSGRSSTDTQYF
CDR3nt: TGTGCCAGCAGTGACCTGACTAGCGGGAGGTCTAGCACAGATACGCAGTATTTT
v_gene: TRBV25-1
abundance: many
d_gene: TRBD2
j_gene: TRBJ2-3

CDR3aa: CASTTADTPTLFTGELFF
CDR3nt: TGTGCCAGCACTACCGCCGACACGCCAACGTTGTTCACCGGGGAGCTGTTTTTT
v_gene: TRBV6-5
abundance: many
d_gene: NA
j_gene: TRBJ2-2

CDR3aa: CASSEMSRQGARGYTF
CDR3nt: TGTGCCAGCAGTGAAATGTCGCGGCAGGGGGCCAGAGGCTACACCTTC
v_gene: TRBV2
abundance: NA
d_gene: TRBD1
j_gene: TRBJ1-2